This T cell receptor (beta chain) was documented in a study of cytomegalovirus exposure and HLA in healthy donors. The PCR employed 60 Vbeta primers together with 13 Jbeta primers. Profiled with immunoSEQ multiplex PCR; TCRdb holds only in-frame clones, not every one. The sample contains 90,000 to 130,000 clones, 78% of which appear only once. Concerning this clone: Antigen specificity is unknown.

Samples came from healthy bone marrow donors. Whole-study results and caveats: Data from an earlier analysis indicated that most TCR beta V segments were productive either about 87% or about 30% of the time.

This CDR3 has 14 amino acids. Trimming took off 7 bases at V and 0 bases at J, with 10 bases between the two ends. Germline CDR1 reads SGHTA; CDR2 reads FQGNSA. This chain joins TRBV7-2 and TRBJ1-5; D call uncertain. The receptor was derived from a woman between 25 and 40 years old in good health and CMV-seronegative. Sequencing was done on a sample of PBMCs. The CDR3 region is CASTALGSNQPQHF. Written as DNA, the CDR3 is TGTGCCAGCACCGCCCTCGGTAGCAATCAGCCCCAGCATTTT.